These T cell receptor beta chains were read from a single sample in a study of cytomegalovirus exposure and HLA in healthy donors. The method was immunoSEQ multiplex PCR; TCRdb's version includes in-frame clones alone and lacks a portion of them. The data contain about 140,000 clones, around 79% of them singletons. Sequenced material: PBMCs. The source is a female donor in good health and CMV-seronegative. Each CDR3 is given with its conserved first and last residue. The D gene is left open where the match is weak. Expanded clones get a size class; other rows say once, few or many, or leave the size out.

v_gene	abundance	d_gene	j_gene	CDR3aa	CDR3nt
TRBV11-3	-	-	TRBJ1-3	CASSLCEEENTIYF	TGTGCCAGCAGCCTGTGCGAGGAGGAAAACACCATATATTTT
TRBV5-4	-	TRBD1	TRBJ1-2	CASSLQGVVSGYTF	TGTGCCAGCAGCTTGCAGGGGGTTGTCTCTGGCTACACCTTC
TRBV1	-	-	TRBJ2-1	CTSSRKGTSGYNEQFF	TGCACCAGCAGCCGGAAAGGGACTAGCGGATACAATGAGCAGTTCTTC
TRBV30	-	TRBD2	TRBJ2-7	CAWSLGRGDEQYF	TGTGCCTGGAGTCTGGGACGGGGGGACGAGCAGTACTTC
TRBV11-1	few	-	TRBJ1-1	CASSFDSMNTEAFF	TGTGCCAGCAGCTTTGACAGCATGAACACTGAAGCTTTCTTT
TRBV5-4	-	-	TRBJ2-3	CASSPREGGADTQYF	TGTGCCAGCAGCCCCAGGGAGGGGGGGGCAGATACGCAGTATTTT
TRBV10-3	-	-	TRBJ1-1	CAISGQQGPEAFF	TGTGCCATCAGTGGGCAACAGGGCCCTGAAGCTTTCTTT
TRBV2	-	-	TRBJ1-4	CASSEVRYSNEKLFF	TGTGCCAGCAGTGAAGTCCGGTATTCTAATGAAAAACTGTTTTTT
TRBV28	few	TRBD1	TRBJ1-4	CASSQGGPREKLFF	TGTGCCAGCAGCCAAGGGGGCCCTCGGGAAAAACTGTTTTTT
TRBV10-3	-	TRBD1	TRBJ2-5	CAISYHRGRGETQYF	TGTGCCATCAGTTACCACAGGGGAAGGGGGGAGACCCAGTACTTC
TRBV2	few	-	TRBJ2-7	CASSELLASLYEQYF	TGTGCCAGCAGTGAATTGTTAGCGAGCCTCTACGAGCAGTACTTC
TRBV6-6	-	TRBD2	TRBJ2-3	CASMIAGGVDTQYF	TGTGCCAGCATGATAGCGGGGGGGGTAGATACGCAGTATTTT
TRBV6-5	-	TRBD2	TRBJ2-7	CATLGGGGRYEQYF	TGTGCCACCCTGGGGGGGGGAGGGCGATACGAGCAGTACTTC
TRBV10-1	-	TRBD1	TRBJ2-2	CASREQGVTGELFF	TGCGCCAGCAGGGAACAGGGGGTCACCGGGGAGCTGTTTTTT
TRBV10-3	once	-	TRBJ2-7	CATSYEENYEQYF	TGTGCCACCTCCTATGAAGAAAACTACGAGCAGTACTTC
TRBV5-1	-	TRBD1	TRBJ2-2	CASSNRQGFTGELFF	TGCGCCAGCAGCAATCGACAGGGGTTCACCGGGGAGCTGTTTTTT
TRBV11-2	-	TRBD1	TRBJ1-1	CASTMTGEAFF	TGTGCCAGCACCATGACAGGGGAAGCTTTCTTT
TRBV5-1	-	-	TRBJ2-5	CASSLAREETQYF	TGCGCCAGCAGCTTGGCACGAGAAGAGACCCAGTACTTC
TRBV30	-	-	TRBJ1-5	CAWSDQSNQPQHF	TGTGCCTGGAGTGACCAGAGCAATCAGCCCCAGCATTTT
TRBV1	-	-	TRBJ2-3	CTSSQEGSGGLGTDTQYF	TGCACCAGCAGCCAAGAAGGTAGCGGGGGCCTTGGCACAGATACGCAGTATTTT
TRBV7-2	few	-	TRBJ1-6	CASSSYRDSPLHF	TGTGCCAGCAGCTCATACAGGGATTCACCCCTCCACTTT
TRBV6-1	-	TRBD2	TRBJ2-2	CASNLGGGNTGELFF	TGTGCCAGCAATTTGGGCGGGGGTAACACCGGGGAGCTGTTTTTT
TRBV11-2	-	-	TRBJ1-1	CASSGLRGSTEAFF	TGTGCCAGCAGCGGCCTCAGGGGATCCACTGAAGCTTTCTTT
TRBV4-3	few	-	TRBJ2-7	CASSHENQVHCEQYF	TGCGCCAGCAGCCATGAGAACCAGGTACACTGCGAGCAGTACTTC
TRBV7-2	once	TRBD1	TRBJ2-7	CASSFSWTGGNEQYF	TGTGCCAGCAGCTTCTCGTGGACAGGGGGCAACGAGCAGTACTTC
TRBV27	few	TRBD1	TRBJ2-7	CASSYKSGQGIGYCYEQYF	TGTGCCAGCAGTTATAAATCGGGACAGGGCATTGGCTATTGCTACGAGCAGTACTTC
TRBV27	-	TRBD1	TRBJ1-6	CASSSRFRQGRNSPLHF	TGTGCCAGCAGTTCACGATTCCGACAGGGCCGTAATTCACCCCTCCACTTT
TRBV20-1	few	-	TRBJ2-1	CSARYYNEQFF	TGCAGTGCTAGGTACTACAATGAGCAGTTCTTC
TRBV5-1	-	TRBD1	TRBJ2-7	CASRLGQGNYEQYF	TGCGCCAGCAGGCTGGGACAGGGGAACTACGAGCAGTACTTC
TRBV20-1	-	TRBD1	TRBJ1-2	CSAGTGDGYTF	TGCAGTGCAGGTACAGGGGACGGCTACACCTTC
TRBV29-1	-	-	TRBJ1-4	CSVAGPGLEKLFF	TGCAGCGTTGCAGGACCGGGGTTAGAAAAACTGTTTTTT
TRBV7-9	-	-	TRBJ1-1	CASSLEGWTEAFF	TGTGCCAGCAGCTTAGAGGGGTGGACTGAAGCTTTCTTT
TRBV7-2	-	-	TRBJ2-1	CASSLVGGNEQFF	TGTGCCAGCAGCCTAGTGGGGGGCAATGAGCAGTTCTTC
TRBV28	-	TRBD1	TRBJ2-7	CASMGQGGVEQYF	TGTGCCAGCATGGGACAGGGGGGAGTAGAGCAGTACTTC
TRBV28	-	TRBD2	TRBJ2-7	CASSSSGTSGRNPHEEQYF	TGTGCCAGCAGTTCATCCGGGACTAGCGGACGGAACCCCCATGAGGAGCAGTACTTC
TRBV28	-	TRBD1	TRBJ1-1	CASSLGTGGLGTEAFF	TGTGCCAGCAGTTTAGGGACAGGGGGCTTGGGGACTGAAGCTTTCTTT
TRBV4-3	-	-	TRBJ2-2	CASSLAIEAGELFF	TGCGCCAGCAGCCTTGCTATCGAGGCCGGGGAGCTGTTTTTT
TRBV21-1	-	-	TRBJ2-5	CASSKRSRRVQETQYF	TGTGCCAGCAGCAAACGAAGCAGGCGGGTCCAAGAGACCCAGTACTTC
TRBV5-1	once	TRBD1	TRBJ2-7	CASSASGTGSVYEQYF	TGCGCCAGCAGCGCCTCCGGGACAGGGAGCGTTTACGAGCAGTACTTC
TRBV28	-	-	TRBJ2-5	CASSLGSSGFQETQYF	TGTGCCAGCAGTTTAGGGTCTTCAGGGTTCCAAGAGACCCAGTACTTC
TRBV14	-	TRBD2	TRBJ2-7	CASSPGLAGGPPYEQYF	TGTGCCAGCAGCCCCGGGCTAGCGGGAGGGCCGCCCTACGAGCAGTACTTC
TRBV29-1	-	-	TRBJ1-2	CSVDRGYTF	TGCAGCGTTGATCGTGGCTACACCTTC
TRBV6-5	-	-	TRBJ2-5	CASSYMGQEETQYF	TGTGCCAGCAGTTACATGGGACAAGAAGAGACCCAGTACTTC
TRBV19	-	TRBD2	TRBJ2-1	CASSSMSRQRGAKYNEQFF	TGTGCCAGTAGTTCAATGTCCAGGCAGCGGGGGGCTAAATACAATGAGCAGTTCTTC